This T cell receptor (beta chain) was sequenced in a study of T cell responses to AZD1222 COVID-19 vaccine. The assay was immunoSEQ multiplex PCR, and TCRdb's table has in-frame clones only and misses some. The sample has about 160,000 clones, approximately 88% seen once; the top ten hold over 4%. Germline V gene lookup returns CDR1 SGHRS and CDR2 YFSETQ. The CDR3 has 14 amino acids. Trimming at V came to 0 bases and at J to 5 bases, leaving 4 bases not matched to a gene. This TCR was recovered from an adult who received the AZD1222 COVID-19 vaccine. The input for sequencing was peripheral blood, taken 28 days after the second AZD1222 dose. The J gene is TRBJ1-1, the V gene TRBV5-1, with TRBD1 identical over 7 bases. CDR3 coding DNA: TGCGCCAGCAGCTTGGAGACAGGGCGGACTGAAGCTTTCTTT. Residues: CASSLETGRTEAFF.